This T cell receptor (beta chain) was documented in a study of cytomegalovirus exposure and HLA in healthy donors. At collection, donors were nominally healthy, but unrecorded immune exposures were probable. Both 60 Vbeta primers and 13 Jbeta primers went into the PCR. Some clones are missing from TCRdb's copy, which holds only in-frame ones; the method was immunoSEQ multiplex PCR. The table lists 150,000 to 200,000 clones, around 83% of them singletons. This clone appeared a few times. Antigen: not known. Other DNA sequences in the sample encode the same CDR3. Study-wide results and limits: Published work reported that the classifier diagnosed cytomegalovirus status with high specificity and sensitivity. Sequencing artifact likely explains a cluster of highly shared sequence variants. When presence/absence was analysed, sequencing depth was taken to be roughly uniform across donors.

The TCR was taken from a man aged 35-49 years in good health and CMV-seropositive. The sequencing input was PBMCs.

DNA for the CDR3: TGTGCCATCAGTCAGGGGGCGGGTACTGAAGCTTTCTTT. Its protein product is CAISQGAGTEAFF. The rearrangement links TRBV10-3 to TRBJ1-1; 8 bases are shared with TRBD1. The CDR3 has 13 residues. CDR1 and CDR2 (germline): ENHRY, SYGVKD. The V segment lost 5 bases and the J segment 5 bases; nucleotides outside the gene matches: 4.